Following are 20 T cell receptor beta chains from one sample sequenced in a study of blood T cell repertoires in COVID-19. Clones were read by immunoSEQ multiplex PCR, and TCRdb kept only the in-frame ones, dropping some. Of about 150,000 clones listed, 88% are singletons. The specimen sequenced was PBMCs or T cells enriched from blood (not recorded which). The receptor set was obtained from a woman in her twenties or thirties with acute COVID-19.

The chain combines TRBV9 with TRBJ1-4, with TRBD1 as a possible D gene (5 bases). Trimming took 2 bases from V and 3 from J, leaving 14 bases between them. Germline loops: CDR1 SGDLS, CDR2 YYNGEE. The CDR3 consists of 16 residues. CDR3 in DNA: TGTGCCAGCAGCGTTGGGGGGTCGGTAGCTAATGAAAAACTGTTTTTT. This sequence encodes CASSVGGSVANEKLFF.

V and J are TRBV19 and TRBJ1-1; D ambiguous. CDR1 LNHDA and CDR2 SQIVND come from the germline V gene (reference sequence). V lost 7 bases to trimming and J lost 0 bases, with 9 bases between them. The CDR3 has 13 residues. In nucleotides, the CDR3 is TGTGCCAGTATCACAGCCATGAACACTGAAGCTTTCTTT. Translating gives CASITAMNTEAFF.

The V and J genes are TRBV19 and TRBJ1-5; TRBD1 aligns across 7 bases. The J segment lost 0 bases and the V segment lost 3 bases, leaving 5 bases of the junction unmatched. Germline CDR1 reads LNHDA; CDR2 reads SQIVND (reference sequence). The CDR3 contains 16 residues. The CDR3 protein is CASSILGTVSNQPQHF. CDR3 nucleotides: TGTGCCAGTAGTATCCTTGGGACAGTTAGCAATCAGCCCCAGCATTTT. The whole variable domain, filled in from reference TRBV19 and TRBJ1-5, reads DGGITQSPKYLFRKEGQNVTLSCEQNLNHDAMYWYRQDPGQGLRLIYYSQIVNDFQKGDIAEGYSVSREKKESFPLTVTSAQKNPTAFYLCASSILGTVSNQPQHFGDGTRLSIL.

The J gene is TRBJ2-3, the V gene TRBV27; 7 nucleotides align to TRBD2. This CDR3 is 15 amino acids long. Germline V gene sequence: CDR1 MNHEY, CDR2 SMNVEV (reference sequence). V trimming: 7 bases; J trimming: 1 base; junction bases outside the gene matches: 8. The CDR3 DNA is TGTGCCAGCACCCCATGGGCGGGGGGCACAGATACGCAGTATTTT. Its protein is CASTPWAGGTDTQYF.

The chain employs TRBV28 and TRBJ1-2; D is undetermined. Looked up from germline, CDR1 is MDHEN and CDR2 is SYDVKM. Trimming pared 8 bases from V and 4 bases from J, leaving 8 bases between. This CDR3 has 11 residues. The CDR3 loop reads CASSLRYGYTF. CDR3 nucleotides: TGTGCCAGCTCCCTGCGCTATGGCTACACCTTC.

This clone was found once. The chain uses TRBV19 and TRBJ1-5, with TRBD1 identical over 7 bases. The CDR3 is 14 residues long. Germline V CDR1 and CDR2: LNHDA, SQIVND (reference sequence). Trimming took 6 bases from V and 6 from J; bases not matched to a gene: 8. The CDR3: CASSQTGNSQPQHF. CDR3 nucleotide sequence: TGTGCCAGTAGCCAGACAGGGAACTCTCAGCCCCAGCATTTT.

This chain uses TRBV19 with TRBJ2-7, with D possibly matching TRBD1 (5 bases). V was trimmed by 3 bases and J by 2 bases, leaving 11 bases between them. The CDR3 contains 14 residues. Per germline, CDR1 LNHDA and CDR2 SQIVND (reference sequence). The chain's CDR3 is CASSIGTGPYEQYF. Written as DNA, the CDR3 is TGTGCCAGTAGTATTGGAACAGGCCCCTACGAGCAGTACTTC.

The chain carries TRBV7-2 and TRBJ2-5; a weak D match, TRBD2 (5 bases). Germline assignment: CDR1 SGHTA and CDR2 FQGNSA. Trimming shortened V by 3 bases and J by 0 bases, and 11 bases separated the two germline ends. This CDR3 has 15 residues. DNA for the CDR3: TGTGCCAGCAGCTTTAGCGCACAGCACCAAGAGACCCAGTACTTC. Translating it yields CASSFSAQHQETQYF.

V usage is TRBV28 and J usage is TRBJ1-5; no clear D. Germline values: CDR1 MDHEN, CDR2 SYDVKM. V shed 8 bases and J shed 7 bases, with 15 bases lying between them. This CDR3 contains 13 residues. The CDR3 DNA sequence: TGTGCCAGCGTTCGGCAGGTAGGACAGCCCCAGCATTTT. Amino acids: CASVRQVGQPQHF.

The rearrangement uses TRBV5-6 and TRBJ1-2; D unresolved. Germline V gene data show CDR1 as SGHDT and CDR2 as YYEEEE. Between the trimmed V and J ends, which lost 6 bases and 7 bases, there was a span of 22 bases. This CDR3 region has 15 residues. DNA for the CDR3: TGTGCCAGCACAGCTATGGCTTGGGCTGCAGGTGGCTACACCTTC. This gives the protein CASTAMAWAAGGYTF.

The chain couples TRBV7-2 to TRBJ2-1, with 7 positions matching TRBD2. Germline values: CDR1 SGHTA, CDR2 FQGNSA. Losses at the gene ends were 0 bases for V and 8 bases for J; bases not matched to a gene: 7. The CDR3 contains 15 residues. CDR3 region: CASSLAELARDEQFF. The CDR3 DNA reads TGTGCCAGCAGCTTAGCAGAACTAGCGCGGGATGAGCAGTTCTTC.

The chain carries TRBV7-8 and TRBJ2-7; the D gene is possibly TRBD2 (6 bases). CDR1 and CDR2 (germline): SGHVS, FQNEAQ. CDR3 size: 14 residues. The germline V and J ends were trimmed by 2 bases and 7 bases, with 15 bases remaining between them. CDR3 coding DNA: TGTGCCAGCAGCTTACTAGGCCGAGCGGGTGAGCAGTACTTC. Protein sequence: CASSLLGRAGEQYF.

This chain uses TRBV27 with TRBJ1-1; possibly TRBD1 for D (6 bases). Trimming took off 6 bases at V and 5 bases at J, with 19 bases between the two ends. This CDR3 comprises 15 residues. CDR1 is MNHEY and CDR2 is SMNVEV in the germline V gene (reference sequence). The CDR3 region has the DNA TGTGCCAGCAGACCTTTACAGGGTCGGGTAACTGAAGCTTTCTTT. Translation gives CASRPLQGRVTEAFF.

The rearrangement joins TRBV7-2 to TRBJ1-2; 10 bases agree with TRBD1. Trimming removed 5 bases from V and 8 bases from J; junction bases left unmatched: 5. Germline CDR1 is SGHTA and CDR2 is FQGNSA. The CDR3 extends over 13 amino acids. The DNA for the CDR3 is TGTGCCAGCAGCACTGGGACAGGGGCCGGCTACACCTTC. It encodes CASSTGTGAGYTF.

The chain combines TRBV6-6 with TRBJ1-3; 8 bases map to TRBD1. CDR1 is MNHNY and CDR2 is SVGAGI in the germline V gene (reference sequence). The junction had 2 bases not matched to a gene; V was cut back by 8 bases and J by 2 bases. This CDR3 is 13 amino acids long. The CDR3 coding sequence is TGTGCCAGCGAGGGACAGGCTGGAAACACCATATATTTT. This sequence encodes CASEGQAGNTIYF.

CDR3 loop: CASSNPTGQGIGEQYF. Here the CDR3 DNA reads TGTGCCAGCAGTAATCCAACGGGACAGGGGATCGGCGAGCAGTACTTC. The J gene is TRBJ2-7, the V gene TRBV6-2 or TRBV6-3, with TRBD1 matching 10 bases. This CDR3 is built from 16 residues. V gave up 5 bases and J gave up 6 bases; unmatched junction bases: 13. The germline V gene encodes CDR1 MNHEY and CDR2 SVGEGT.

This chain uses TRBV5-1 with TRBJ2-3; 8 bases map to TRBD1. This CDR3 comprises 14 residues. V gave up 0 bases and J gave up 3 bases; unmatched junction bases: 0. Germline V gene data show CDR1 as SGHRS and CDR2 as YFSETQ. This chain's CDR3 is CASSLGTGTDTQYF. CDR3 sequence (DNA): TGCGCCAGCAGCTTGGGGACAGGGACAGATACGCAGTATTTT. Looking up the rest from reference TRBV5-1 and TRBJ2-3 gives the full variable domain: KAGVTQTPRYLIKTRGQQVTLSCSPISGHRSVSWYQQTPGQGLQFLFEYFSETQRNKGNFPGRFSGRQFSNSRSEMNVSTLELGDSALYLCASSLGTGTDTQYFGPGTRLTVL.

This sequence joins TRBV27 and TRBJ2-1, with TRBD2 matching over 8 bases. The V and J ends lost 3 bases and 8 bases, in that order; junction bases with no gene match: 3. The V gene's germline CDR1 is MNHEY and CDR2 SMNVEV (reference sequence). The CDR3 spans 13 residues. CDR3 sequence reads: CASSLTGGYEQFF. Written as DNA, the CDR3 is TGTGCCAGCAGTTTGACGGGAGGGTATGAGCAGTTCTTC.

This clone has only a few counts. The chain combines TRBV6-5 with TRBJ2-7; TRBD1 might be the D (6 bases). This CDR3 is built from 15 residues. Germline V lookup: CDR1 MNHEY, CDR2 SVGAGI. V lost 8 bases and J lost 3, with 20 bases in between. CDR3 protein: CASAGTGLRIYEQYF. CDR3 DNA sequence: TGTGCCAGCGCCGGAACAGGGCTTAGGATCTACGAGCAGTACTTC.

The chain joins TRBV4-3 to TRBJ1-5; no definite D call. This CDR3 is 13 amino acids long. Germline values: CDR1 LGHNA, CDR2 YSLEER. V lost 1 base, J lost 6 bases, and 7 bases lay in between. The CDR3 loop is CASSQGPGQPQHF. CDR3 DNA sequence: TGCGCCAGCAGCCAAGGCCCAGGTCAGCCCCAGCATTTT.